What follows is one TCR beta chain and its context. Antigen: not known. Deletions cut 5 bases from V and 10 bases from J, with 15 bases between. CDR3 length: 13 amino acids. The V gene's germline CDR1 is GTSNPN and CDR2 SVGIG (reference sequence). These data come from a study of shared clonotypes between healthy human individuals. Findings and caveats of the study: Larger estimated richness was generally seen in naive subsets than in memory subsets.

Per the authors' pipeline: ImmunoSEQ yielded junction-only sequences lacking quality scores, so filtering differed. Produced via immunoSEQ multiplex PCR; TCRdb's table is partial and in-frame only. The DNA was the basis for D and trimming; V, J and clone size are from that table. The table records around 2,000,000 clones, roughly 95% of them present only once. The specimen was naive CD4+ T cells sorted from blood. Subset given: CD45RA+ positively selected. The receptor comes from a young man in good health. V is TRBV30 and J is TRBJ1-6, with a weak D call TRBD1 (5 bases). CDR3 nucleotide sequence: TGTGCCTGGTCCAGGGCAGAGGCCTCACCCCTCCACTTT. It yields the protein CAWSRAEASPLHF.